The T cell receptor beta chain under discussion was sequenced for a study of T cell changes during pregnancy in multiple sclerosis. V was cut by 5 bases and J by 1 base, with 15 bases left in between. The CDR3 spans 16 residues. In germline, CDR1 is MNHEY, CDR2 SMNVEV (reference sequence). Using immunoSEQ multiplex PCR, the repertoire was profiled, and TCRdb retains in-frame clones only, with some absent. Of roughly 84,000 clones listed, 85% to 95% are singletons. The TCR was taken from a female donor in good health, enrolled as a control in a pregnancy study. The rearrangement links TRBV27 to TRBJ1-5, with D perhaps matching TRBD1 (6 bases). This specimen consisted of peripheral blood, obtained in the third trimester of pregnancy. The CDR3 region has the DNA TGTGCCAGCAGTCTAGTGGGGGCAGCGAGCAATCAGCCCCAGCATTTT. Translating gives CASSLVGAASNQPQHF.